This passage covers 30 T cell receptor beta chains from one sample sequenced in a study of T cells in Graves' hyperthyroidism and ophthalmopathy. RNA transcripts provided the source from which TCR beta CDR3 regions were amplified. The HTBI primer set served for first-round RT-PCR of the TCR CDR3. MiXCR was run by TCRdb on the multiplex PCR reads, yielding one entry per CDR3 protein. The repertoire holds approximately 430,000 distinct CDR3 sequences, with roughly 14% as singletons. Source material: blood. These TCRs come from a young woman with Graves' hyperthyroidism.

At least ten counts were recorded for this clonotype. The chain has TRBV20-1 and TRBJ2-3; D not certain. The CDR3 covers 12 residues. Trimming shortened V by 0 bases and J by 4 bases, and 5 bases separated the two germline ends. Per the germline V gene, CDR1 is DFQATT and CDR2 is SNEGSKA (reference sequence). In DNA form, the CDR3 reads TGCAGTGCTAGAGAATCCGCAGATACGCAGTATTTT. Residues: CSARESADTQYF.

The CDR3: CASSPKDGGASEAFF. CDR3 sequence (DNA): TGCGCCAGCAGCCCGAAGGATGGGGGGGCCAGTGAAGCTTTCTTT. This sequence joins TRBV4-1 and TRBJ1-1; the D gene is possibly TRBD1 (6 bases). CDR3 length: 15 amino acids. The V end was cut by 4 bases, the J end by 7 bases, with 19 bases between. Germline values: CDR1 MGHRA, CDR2 YSYEKL.

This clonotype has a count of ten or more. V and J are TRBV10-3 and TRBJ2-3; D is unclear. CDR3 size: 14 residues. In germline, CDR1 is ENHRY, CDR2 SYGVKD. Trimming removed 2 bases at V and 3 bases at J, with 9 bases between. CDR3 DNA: TGTGCCATCAGTGAGGTACATGGGACAGATACGCAGTATTTT. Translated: CAISEVHGTDTQYF.

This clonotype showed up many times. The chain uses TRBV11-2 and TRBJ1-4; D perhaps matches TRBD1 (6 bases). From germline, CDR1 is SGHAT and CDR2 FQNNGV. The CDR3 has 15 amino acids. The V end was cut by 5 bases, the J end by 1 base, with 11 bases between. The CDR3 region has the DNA TGTGCCAGCAGCCCGCCAGGGGTAACTAATGAAAAACTGTTTTTT. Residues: CASSPPGVTNEKLFF.

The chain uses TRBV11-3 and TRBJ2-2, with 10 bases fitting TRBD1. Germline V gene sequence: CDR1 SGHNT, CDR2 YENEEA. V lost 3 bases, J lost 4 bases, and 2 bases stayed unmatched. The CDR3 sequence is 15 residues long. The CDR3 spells CASSLTGGITGELFF. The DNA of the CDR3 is TGTGCCAGCAGCTTGACAGGGGGCATCACCGGGGAGCTGTTTTTT.

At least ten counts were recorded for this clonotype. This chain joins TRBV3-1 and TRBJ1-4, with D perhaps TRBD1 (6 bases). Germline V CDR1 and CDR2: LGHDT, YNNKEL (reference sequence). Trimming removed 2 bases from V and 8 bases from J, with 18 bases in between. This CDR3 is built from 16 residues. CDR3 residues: CASSQLSTGTREKLFF. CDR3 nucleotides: TGTGCCAGCAGCCAACTATCGACCGGGACACGGGAAAAACTGTTTTTT.

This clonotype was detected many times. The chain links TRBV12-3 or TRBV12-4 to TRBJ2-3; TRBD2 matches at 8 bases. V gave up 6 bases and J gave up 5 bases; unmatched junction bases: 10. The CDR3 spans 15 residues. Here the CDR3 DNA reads TGTGCCAGCAGCCTTACGGGAGGGAAGGGAGATACGCAGTATTTT. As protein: CASSLTGGKGDTQYF.

CDR3 in DNA: TGTGCCAGCAGCCCACCTAACCTTCTAACGAACACTGAAGCTTTCTTT. It is translated as CASSPPNLLTNTEAFF. V gene TRBV12-3 or TRBV12-4 combines with J gene TRBJ1-1, with D unresolved. V shed 6 bases and J shed 1 base, with 18 bases lying between them. This CDR3 spans 16 amino acids.

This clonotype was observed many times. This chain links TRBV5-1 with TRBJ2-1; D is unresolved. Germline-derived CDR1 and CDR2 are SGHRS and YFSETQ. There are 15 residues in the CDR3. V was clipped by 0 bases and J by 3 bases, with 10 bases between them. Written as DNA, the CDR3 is TGCGCCAGCAGCTTGGGTGTTTCGGGCTACAATGAGCAGTTCTTC. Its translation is CASSLGVSGYNEQFF.

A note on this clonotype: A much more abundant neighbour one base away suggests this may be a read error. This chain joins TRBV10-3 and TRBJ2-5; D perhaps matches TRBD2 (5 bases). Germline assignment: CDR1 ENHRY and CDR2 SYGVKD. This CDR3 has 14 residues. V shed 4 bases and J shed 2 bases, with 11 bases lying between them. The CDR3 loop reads CAISAGSTQETQYF. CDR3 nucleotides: TGTGCCATCAGTGCTGGGAGTACGCAAGAGACCCAGTACTTC.

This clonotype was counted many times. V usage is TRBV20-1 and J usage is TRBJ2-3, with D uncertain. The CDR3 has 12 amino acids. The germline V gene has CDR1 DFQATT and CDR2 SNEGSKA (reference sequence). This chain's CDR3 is CSLSPATDTQYF. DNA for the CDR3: TGCAGCCTCTCCCCAGCCACAGATACGCAGTATTTT.

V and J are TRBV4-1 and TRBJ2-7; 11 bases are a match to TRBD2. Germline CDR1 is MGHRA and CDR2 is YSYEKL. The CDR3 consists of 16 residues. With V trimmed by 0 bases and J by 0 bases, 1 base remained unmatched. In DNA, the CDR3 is TGCGCCAGCAGCCAAGAGGGACTAGCGGCCTCCTACGAGCAGTACTTC. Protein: CASSQEGLAASYEQYF.

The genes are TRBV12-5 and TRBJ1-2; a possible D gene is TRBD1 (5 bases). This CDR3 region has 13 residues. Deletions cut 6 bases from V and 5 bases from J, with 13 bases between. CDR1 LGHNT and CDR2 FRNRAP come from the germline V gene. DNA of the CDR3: TGTGCTAGTGGGTCCTCCGGGACTTATGGCTACACCTTC. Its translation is CASGSSGTYGYTF. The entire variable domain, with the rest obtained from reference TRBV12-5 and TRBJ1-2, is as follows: DARVTQTPRHKVTEMGQEVTMRCQPILGHNTVFWYRQTMMQGLELLAYFRNRAPLDDSGMPKDRFSAEMPDATLATLKIQPSEPRDSAVYFCASGSSGTYGYTFGSGTRLTVV.

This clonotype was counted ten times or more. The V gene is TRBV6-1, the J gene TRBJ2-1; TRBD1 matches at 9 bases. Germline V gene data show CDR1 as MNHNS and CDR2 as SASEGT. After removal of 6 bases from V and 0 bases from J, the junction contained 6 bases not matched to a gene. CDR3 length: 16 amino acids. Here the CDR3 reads CASRSRQGVSYNEQFF. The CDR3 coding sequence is TGTGCCAGCAGGTCTCGACAGGGGGTCTCCTACAATGAGCAGTTCTTC.

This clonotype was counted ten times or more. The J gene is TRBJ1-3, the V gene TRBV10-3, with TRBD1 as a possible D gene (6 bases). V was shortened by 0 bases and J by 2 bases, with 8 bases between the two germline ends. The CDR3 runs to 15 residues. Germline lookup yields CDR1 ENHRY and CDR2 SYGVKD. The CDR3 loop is CAISESDRPGNTIYF. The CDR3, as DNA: TGTGCCATCAGTGAGTCCGACAGGCCTGGAAACACCATATATTTT.

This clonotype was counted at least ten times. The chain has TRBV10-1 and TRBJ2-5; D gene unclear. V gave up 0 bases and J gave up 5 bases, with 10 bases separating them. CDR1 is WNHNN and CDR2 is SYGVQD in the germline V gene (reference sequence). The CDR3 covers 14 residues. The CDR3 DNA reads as TGCGCCAGCAGTGAGTCTGGCTTGGGGGAGACCCAGTACTTC. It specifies CASSESGLGETQYF.

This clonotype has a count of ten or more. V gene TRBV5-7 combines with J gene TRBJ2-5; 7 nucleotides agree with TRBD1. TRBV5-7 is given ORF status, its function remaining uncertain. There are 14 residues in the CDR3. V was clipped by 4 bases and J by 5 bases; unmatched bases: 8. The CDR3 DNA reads TGTGCCAGCAGCCAAGACAGGGCTTTGGAGACCCAGTACTTC. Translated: CASSQDRALETQYF.

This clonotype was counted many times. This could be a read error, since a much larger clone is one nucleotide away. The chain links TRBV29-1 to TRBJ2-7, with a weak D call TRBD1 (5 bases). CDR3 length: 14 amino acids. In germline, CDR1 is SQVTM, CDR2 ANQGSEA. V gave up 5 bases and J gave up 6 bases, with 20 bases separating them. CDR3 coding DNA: TGCAGCGTTAGCAGGGATGGGGATAGGAGCGAGCAGTACTTC. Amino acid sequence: CSVSRDGDRSEQYF.

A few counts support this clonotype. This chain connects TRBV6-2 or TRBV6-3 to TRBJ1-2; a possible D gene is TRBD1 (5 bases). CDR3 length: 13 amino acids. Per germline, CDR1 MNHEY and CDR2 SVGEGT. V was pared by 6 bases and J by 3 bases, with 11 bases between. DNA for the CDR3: TGTGCCAGCAGCCAGGGACGGCACTATGGCTACACCTTC. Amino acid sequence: CASSQGRHYGYTF.

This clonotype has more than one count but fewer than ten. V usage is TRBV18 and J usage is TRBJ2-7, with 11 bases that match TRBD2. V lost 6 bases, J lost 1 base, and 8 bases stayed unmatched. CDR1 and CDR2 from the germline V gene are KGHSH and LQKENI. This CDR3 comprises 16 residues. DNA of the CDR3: TGTGCCAGCTCCCCCCAGCTAGCGGGGGGATCCTACGAGCAGTACTTC. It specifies CASSPQLAGGSYEQYF.

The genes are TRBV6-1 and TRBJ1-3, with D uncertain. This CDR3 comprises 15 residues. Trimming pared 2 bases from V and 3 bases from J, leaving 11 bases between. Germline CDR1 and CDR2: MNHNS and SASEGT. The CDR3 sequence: CASSELGLVGNTIYF. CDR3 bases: TGTGCCAGCAGTGAATTGGGCCTTGTTGGAAACACCATATATTTT.

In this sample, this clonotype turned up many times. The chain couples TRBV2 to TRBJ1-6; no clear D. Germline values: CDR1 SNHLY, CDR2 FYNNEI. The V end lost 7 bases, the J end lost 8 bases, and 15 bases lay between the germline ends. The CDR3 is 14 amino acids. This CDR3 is CASNRPSGDSPLHF. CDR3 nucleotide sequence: TGTGCCAGCAACCGGCCCTCCGGGGATTCACCCCTCCACTTT.

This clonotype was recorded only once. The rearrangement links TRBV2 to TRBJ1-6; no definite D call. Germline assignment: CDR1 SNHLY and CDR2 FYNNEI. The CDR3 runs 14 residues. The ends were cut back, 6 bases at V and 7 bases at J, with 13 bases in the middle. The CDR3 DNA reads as TGTGCCAGCAGGGACGAACCTTGGAATTCACCCCTCCACTTT. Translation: CASRDEPWNSPLHF.

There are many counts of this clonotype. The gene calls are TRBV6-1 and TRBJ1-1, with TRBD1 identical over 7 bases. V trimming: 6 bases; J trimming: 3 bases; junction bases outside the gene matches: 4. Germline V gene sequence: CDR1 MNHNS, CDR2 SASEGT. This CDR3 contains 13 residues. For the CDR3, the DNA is TGTGCCAGCAGGGCAACAGGGGACACTGAAGCTTTCTTT. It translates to CASRATGDTEAFF.

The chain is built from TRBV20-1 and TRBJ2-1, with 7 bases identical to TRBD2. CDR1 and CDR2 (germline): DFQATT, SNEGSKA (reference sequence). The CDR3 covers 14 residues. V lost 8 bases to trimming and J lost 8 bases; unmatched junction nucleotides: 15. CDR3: CSSVVGGPIYEQFF. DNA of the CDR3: TGCAGTTCTGTCGTGGGAGGGCCTATCTATGAGCAGTTCTTC.

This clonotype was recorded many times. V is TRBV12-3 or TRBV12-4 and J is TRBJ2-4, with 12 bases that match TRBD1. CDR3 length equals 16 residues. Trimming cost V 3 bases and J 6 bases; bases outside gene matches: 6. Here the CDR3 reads CASSFGGQGAVNIQYF. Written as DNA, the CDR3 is TGTGCCAGCAGTTTTGGGGGACAGGGGGCTGTAAACATTCAGTACTTC.

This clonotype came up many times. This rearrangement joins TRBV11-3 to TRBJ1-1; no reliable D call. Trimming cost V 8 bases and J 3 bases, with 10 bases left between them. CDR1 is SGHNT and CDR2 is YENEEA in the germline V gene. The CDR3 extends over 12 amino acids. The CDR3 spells CASSRRDTEAFF. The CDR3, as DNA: TGTGCCAGCTCGCGCCGGGACACTGAAGCTTTCTTT.

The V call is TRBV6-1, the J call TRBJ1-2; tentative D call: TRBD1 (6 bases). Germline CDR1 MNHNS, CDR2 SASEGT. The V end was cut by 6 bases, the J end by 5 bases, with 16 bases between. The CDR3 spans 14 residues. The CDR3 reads CASRHLDRSYGYTF. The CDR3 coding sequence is TGTGCCAGCAGGCACCTGGACAGATCATATGGCTACACCTTC.

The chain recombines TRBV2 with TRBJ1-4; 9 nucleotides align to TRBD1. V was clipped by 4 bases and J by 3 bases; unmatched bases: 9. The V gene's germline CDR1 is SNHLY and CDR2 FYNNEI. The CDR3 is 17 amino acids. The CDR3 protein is CASSGDRALGANEKLFF. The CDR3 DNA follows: TGTGCCAGCAGTGGGGACAGGGCCCTTGGGGCTAATGAAAAACTGTTTTTT.

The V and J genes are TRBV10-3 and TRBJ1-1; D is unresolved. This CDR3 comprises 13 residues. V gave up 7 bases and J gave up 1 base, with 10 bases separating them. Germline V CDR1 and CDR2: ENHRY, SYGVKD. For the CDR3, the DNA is TGTGCCATCAACCAGGATCCGAACACTGAAGCTTTCTTT. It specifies CAINQDPNTEAFF.